Presented here are 20 T cell receptor beta chains from one specimen sequenced in a study of T cells in Graves' hyperthyroidism and ophthalmopathy. Amplification of TCR beta CDR3 regions was performed using RNA transcripts as template. TCR CDR3 regions were first amplified by RT-PCR with HTBI primers. One entry per CDR3 protein results from TCRdb running MiXCR on the multiplex PCR reads. Here the sample spans under 350,000 distinct CDR3 sequences, approximately 22% being singletons. Input material: blood. These receptor sequences come from a woman between 45 and 60 years old with Graves' hyperthyroidism.

This clonotype was detected many times. The V call is TRBV7-3, the J call TRBJ1-5, with 10 bases fitting TRBD1. With 5 bases clipped from V and 6 bases from J, the junction kept 4 bases outside the gene matches. This CDR3 is 14 amino acids long. Per the germline V gene, CDR1 is SGHTA and CDR2 is FQGTGA. CDR3 nucleotides: TGTGCCAGCAGCCAGACAGGGGGCGGTCAGCCCCAGCATTTT. Translation gives CASSQTGGGQPQHF.

The table lists this clonotype with a few counts. V is TRBV20-1 and J is TRBJ2-1, with 10 bases that match TRBD1. Germline V gene sequence: CDR1 DFQATT, CDR2 SNEGSKA (reference sequence). This CDR3 is built from 14 residues. V dropped 6 bases and J dropped 6; count of bases not matched to a gene: 8. The CDR3 bases are TGCAGTGCGGGGGGACAGGGGCGCGGCAATGAGCAGTTCTTC. It yields the protein CSAGGQGRGNEQFF.

A few counts support this clonotype. A read error may account for a junction end that differs from germline. The rearrangement uses TRBV28 and TRBJ1-5; 9 nucleotides line up with TRBD1. The length of the CDR3 is 18 residues. Germline CDR1 and CDR2: MDHEN and SYDVKM. CDR3 in amino acids: CAGSLQTGGVTINQPQHF. CDR3 DNA: TGTGCCGGCAGTTTACAGACAGGGGGAGTTACCATAAATCAGCCCCAGCATTTT.

This rearrangement joins TRBV10-3 to TRBJ2-7, with D possibly matching TRBD2 (6 bases). Germline values: CDR1 ENHRY, CDR2 SYGVKD. Trimming took 9 bases from V and 6 from J, leaving 18 bases between them. The length of the CDR3 is 13 residues. The CDR3: CAILAPQRGEQYF. The CDR3 bases are TGTGCCATACTAGCCCCCCAGAGGGGCGAGCAGTACTTC.

J is TRBJ1-4 and V is TRBV7-9, with 10 positions matching TRBD1. The CDR3 is 16 amino acids. CDR1 is SEHNR, CDR2 FQNEAQ, per germline (reference sequence). V shed 5 bases and J 6 bases; nucleotides not matched to a gene: 9. Written as DNA, the CDR3 is TGTGCCAGCAGCAACAGTGACAGGGGGCTTGATGAAAAACTGTTTTTT. This sequence encodes CASSNSDRGLDEKLFF.

V gene TRBV20-1 combines with J gene TRBJ1-6; D might be TRBD1 (6 bases). CDR3 length equals 13 residues. Germline CDR1 and CDR2: DFQATT and SNEGSKA (reference sequence). V was shortened by 6 bases and J by 6 bases, with 12 bases between the two germline ends. CDR3 nucleotides: TGCAGTGCGGAGGGACACGGTAATTCACCCCTCCACTTT. This encodes CSAEGHGNSPLHF.

Ten or more counts support this clonotype. The CDR3 loop is CASSPRTVGLETQYF. For the CDR3, the DNA is TGTGCCAGCAGCCCTAGGACAGTGGGATTAGAGACCCAGTACTTC. This rearrangement joins TRBV5-4 to TRBJ2-5; D is possibly TRBD1 (6 bases). Trimming stripped 4 bases from V and 4 bases from J, with 17 bases between. Germline V CDR1 and CDR2: SGHNT, YYREEE (reference sequence). The CDR3 runs to 15 residues.

A few counts support this clonotype. CDR3 bases: TGTGCCAGTAGTCCAACCTCGGGACTAGCGGGAGGTTACTACGAGCAGTACTTC. It codes for CASSPTSGLAGGYYEQYF. The chain recombines TRBV19 with TRBJ2-7, with 15 bases aligning to TRBD2. The CDR3 length is 18 residues. Germline values: CDR1 LNHDA, CDR2 SQIVND (reference sequence). The V and J ends lost 5 bases and 3 bases, in that order; junction bases with no gene match: 11. Full variable domain (rest looked up from reference TRBV19 and TRBJ2-7): DGGITQSPKYLFRKEGQNVTLSCEQNLNHDAMYWYRQDPGQGLRLIYYSQIVNDFQKGDIAEGYSVSREKKESFPLTVTSAQKNPTAFYLCASSPTSGLAGGYYEQYFGPGTRLTVT.

This clonotype showed up many times. V is TRBV6-2 or TRBV6-3 and J is TRBJ2-1; D is unresolved. CDR3 length: 11 residues. From germline, CDR1 is MNHEY and CDR2 SVGEGT. The ends were cut back, 6 bases at V and 4 bases at J, with 4 bases in the middle. This CDR3 reads CASSPYNEQFF. DNA for the CDR3: TGTGCCAGCAGCCCATACAATGAGCAGTTCTTC.

This clonotype has just a few counts. DNA for the CDR3: TGTGCCAGCAGTGATACTAGAGGCACAGATACGCAGTATTTT. Its translation is CASSDTRGTDTQYF. V usage is TRBV2 and J usage is TRBJ2-3; D possibly corresponds to TRBD2 (5 bases). The CDR3 sequence is 14 residues long. Germline loops: CDR1 SNHLY, CDR2 FYNNEI. V gave up 3 bases and J gave up 1 base, with 8 bases separating them. Looking up the rest from reference TRBV2 and TRBJ2-3 gives the full variable domain: EPEVTQTPSHQVTQMGQEVILRCVPISNHLYFYWYRQILGQKVEFLVSFYNNEISEKSEIFDDQFSVERPDGSNFTLKIRSTKLEDSAMYFCASSDTRGTDTQYFGPGTRLTVL.

In this sample, this clonotype turned up a few times. The chain couples TRBV7-3 to TRBJ2-1; 8 positions agree with TRBD2. This CDR3 is 15 amino acids long. Germline V gene sequence: CDR1 SGHTA, CDR2 FQGTGA. V trimming: 6 bases; J trimming: 6 bases; junction bases outside the gene matches: 10. This CDR3 is CASRWPGLDSNEQFF. CDR3 nucleotide sequence: TGTGCCAGCAGGTGGCCGGGACTAGACTCCAATGAGCAGTTCTTC.

This clonotype was observed a few times. The V and J genes are TRBV6-9 and TRBJ2-7, with 11 positions matching TRBD2. The length of the CDR3 is 15 residues. CDR1 and CDR2 from the germline V gene are MNHGY and SVAAGI. V was clipped by 0 bases and J by 4 bases; unmatched bases: 2. The CDR3 protein is CASSYSGTSGYEQYF. CDR3 in DNA: TGTGCCAGCAGTTATTCCGGGACTAGCGGATACGAGCAGTACTTC.

This clonotype has at least ten counts. J is TRBJ2-3 and V is TRBV6-1; 14 bases agree with TRBD2. The CDR3 loop spans 17 amino acids. V lost 6 bases and J lost 3; bases outside the gene matches: 8. The germline V gene has CDR1 MNHNS and CDR2 SASEGT. DNA of the CDR3: TGTGCCAGCAGCGCCCGACTAGCGGGAGGGTTGACAGATACGCAGTATTTT. Its translation is CASSARLAGGLTDTQYF.

V usage is TRBV12-3 or TRBV12-4 and J usage is TRBJ1-5; 11 nucleotides line up with TRBD1. This CDR3 has 15 amino acids. The junction had 4 bases not matched to a gene; V was cut back by 2 bases and J by 7 bases. The CDR3, as DNA: TGTGCCAGCAGTTTACTGGGACAGGGGGGGCAGCCCCAGCATTTT. The encoded protein is CASSLLGQGGQPQHF.

The rearrangement links TRBV5-1 to TRBJ1-4; no definite D call. CDR1 and CDR2 from the germline V gene are SGHRS and YFSETQ. The germline V and J ends were trimmed by 6 bases and 3 bases, with 18 bases remaining between them. The CDR3 contains 16 residues. The CDR3 region has the DNA TGCGCCAGCACCCGAGGTGGTGTGAGTGCTAATGAAAAACTGTTTTTT. This gives the protein CASTRGGVSANEKLFF.

At least ten counts were recorded for this clonotype. The V and J genes are TRBV11-2 and TRBJ1-5, with 7 bases fitting TRBD1. Germline trimming cut 5 bases from V and 1 base from J; bases unmatched to any gene: 2. This CDR3 region has 14 residues. The germline V gene encodes CDR1 SGHAT and CDR2 FQNNGV. The CDR3 DNA follows: TGTGCCAGCAGCAAGGGACAGAGCAATCAGCCCCAGCATTTT. Protein product: CASSKGQSNQPQHF.

V is TRBV6-4 and J is TRBJ1-2, with unresolved D. CDR3 length equals 12 residues. V lost 2 bases and J lost 8, with 9 bases in between. In germline, CDR1 is MRHNA, CDR2 SNTAGT. CDR3 loop: CASSDPRRGYTF. The CDR3 DNA is TGTGCCAGCAGTGACCCCCGGAGAGGCTACACCTTC.

The table lists this clonotype with a few counts. The J gene is TRBJ2-2, the V gene TRBV29-1; D perhaps matches TRBD2 (6 bases). Germline lookup yields CDR1 SQVTM and CDR2 ANQGSEA. The CDR3 runs 13 residues. Trimming removed 7 bases from V and 4 bases from J, with 13 bases in between. CDR3 residues: CSANTGGTGELFF. The CDR3 region has the DNA TGCAGCGCCAATACCGGGGGCACCGGGGAGCTGTTTTTT.

This clonotype has a count of ten or more. V is TRBV18 and J is TRBJ1-2; no firm D call. Trimming cost V 0 bases and J 4 bases, with 9 bases left between them. The CDR3 extends over 14 amino acids. Germline V gene lookup returns CDR1 KGHSH and CDR2 LQKENI. CDR3 protein: CASSPPTVVYGYTF. CDR3 sequence (DNA): TGTGCCAGCTCACCACCGACGGTTGTCTATGGCTACACCTTC.

This clonotype was seen only a few times. This chain uses TRBV19 with TRBJ1-3, with TRBD1 as a possible D gene (5 bases). The germline V gene encodes CDR1 LNHDA and CDR2 SQIVND (reference sequence). V lost 8 bases and J 0 bases, leaving 14 bases between the germline ends. This CDR3 has 15 amino acids. The CDR3 sequence is CASSRGESSGNTIYF. The CDR3 coding sequence is TGTGCCAGTTCCCGGGGGGAGAGCTCTGGAAACACCATATATTTT.